These 9 T cell receptor beta chains originate from one sample sequenced in a study of cytomegalovirus exposure and HLA in healthy donors. The PCR was carried out with 60 Vbeta primers and 13 Jbeta primers. Here immunoSEQ multiplex PCR was the method, and the copy in TCRdb shows in-frame clones only, minus some. The data show fewer than 150,000 clones, about 73% seen once. The specimen was PBMCs. The receptors originated from a woman aged 40 to 50 in good health and CMV-seronegative.

This chain connects TRBV7-9 to TRBJ1-4, with D possibly being TRBD1 (6 bases). This CDR3 is built from 16 residues. Germline values: CDR1 SEHNR, CDR2 FQNEAQ (reference sequence). V lost 0 bases and J 8 bases, leaving 16 bases between the germline ends. This chain's CDR3 is CASSLAFQGFGEKLFF. The DNA for the CDR3 is TGTGCCAGCAGCTTAGCGTTTCAGGGGTTCGGGGAAAAACTGTTTTTT. Full variable domain (missing parts from reference TRBV7-9 and TRBJ1-4): DTGVSQNPRHKITKRGQNVTFRCDPISEHNRLYWYRQTLGQGPEFLTYFQNEAQLEKSRLLSDRFSAERPKGSFSTLEIQRTEQGDSAMYLCASSLAFQGFGEKLFFGSGTQLSVL.

The CDR3 nucleotides are TGCGCCAGCAGCTTGCAGGGTGCGGAAACAGATACGCAGTATTTT. Residues: CASSLQGAETDTQYF. V usage is TRBV5-1 and J usage is TRBJ2-3; a weak D match, TRBD1 (5 bases). Trimming took off 1 base at V and 3 bases at J, with 12 bases between the two ends. Per the germline V gene, CDR1 is SGHRS and CDR2 is YFSETQ. The CDR3 length is 15 residues.

V and J are TRBV9 and TRBJ2-5; 7 bases line up with TRBD1. The DNA end is more similar to TRBJ2-7, so the J call may be wrong. Germline values: CDR1 SGDLS, CDR2 YYNGEE. The CDR3 runs to 15 residues. The CDR3 loop is CASSYGQERTYEQYF. The CDR3 nucleotides are TGTGCCAGCAGCTATGGACAGGAACGCACCTACGAGCAGTACTTC.

This clone turned up a few times. The rearrangement uses TRBV4-3 and TRBJ2-7; 8 positions match TRBD2. J gave up 2 bases and V 2 bases, and 5 bases lay outside the gene matches. CDR3 length: 15 residues. Germline V gives CDR1 LGHNA, CDR2 YSLEER. Written as DNA, the CDR3 is TGCGCCAGCAGCCAACTTAGCGGGAAGGCCTACGAGCAGTACTTC. The encoded protein is CASSQLSGKAYEQYF.

V is TRBV27 and J is TRBJ1-5; no clear D. This CDR3 is 13 amino acids long. V lost 2 bases and J lost 7, with 9 bases in between. Germline V gene lookup returns CDR1 MNHEY and CDR2 SMNVEV (reference sequence). The DNA for the CDR3 is TGTGCCAGCAGTTTAGAAACGGGACAGCCCCAGCATTTT. Its protein product is CASSLETGQPQHF.

This clone came up a few times. V and J are TRBV10-3 and TRBJ2-1, with D tentatively TRBD2 (5 bases). There are 15 residues in the CDR3. Germline loops: CDR1 ENHRY, CDR2 SYGVKD. Between the trimmed V and J ends, which lost 5 bases and 8 bases, there was a span of 19 bases. CDR3 bases: TGTGCCATCAGTAGCAGCAGCCCGCGGCGGGATGAGCAGTTCTTC. As protein: CAISSSSPRRDEQFF.

The CDR3, as DNA: TGTGCCAGCAGTTCCGGGGGACAGGGATCATTGCCGTACTTC. Its translation is CASSSGGQGSLPYF. The chain joins TRBV27 to TRBJ2-7; 9 bases map to TRBD1. The CDR3 is 14 amino acids. V was pared by 4 bases and J by 12 bases, with 13 bases of the junction left unmatched. Per germline, CDR1 MNHEY and CDR2 SMNVEV (reference sequence).

The chain carries TRBV10-3 and TRBJ1-2, with 9 bases matching TRBD1. This CDR3 comprises 14 residues. J was trimmed by 4 bases and V by 6 bases; bases with no gene match: 6. Germline CDR1 and CDR2: ENHRY and SYGVKD. CDR3 amino acids: CAISQVTGGYGYTF. CDR3 nucleotides: TGTGCCATCAGCCAAGTGACAGGGGGCTATGGCTACACCTTC.

V and J are TRBV18 and TRBJ2-7; 7 bases line up with TRBD1. Trimming cost V 6 bases and J 3 bases; bases outside gene matches: 8. The CDR3 has 14 residues. Per germline, CDR1 KGHSH and CDR2 LQKENI. Here the CDR3 reads CASSGTENNYEQYF. In nucleotides, the CDR3 is TGTGCCAGCTCTGGGACAGAAAATAACTACGAGCAGTACTTC. The full variable domain, with the rest looked up from reference TRBV18 and TRBJ2-7, is NAGVMQNPRHLVRRRGQEARLRCSPMKGHSHVYWYRQLPEEGLKFMVYLQKENIIDESGMPKERFSAEFPKEGPSILRIQQVVRGDSAAYFCASSGTENNYEQYFGPGTRLTVT.